This TCR beta chain was recorded in a study of cytomegalovirus exposure and HLA in healthy donors (dated by TCRdb to 2016 to 2017). For the study in its entirety: According to a later analysis, one platform produced both the roughly 120 validation repertoires and the roughly 660 repertoires of the first cohort. The study aimed to test whether signatures of past pathogen exposure could be identified by cataloging public T cell receptors. Besides the first cohort of under 700 subjects, a separate validation cohort made up of about 120 different subjects was used. High-throughput TCR immunosequencing, statistical association of individual TCRs with disease status, and machine learning were combined to predict cytomegalovirus infection status.

The paper as a whole reports these results and caveats: The validation cohort had no HLA typing available for a later analysis, so co-occurrence within that cohort was assessed over all 120 or so repertoires. The study listed around 160 TCR beta chains as associated with cytomegalovirus. In both the original and validation cohorts, the classifier was reported to diagnose cytomegalovirus status with high specificity and sensitivity. According to the authors, the approach could potentially be generalized to other disease states and immunological phenotypes. Subsequent analysis determined that TCRs grouped into clusters in the first cohort also showed a tendency toward co-occurrence across the roughly 130 validation repertoires, and 85% to 95% of cluster scores exceeded 0. Three of the identified cytomegalovirus-associated TCR beta chains were confirmed in vitro to be specific for cytomegalovirus antigens. Most TCR sequences were seen in very few donors, while some public TCRs were found in many individuals.

Separate from the approximately 700-subject first cohort, the validation cohort of roughly 110 subjects was the group to which the donors belonged. Libraries were constructed by the immunoSEQ multiplex PCR assay. On the study's bioinformatics: To diagnose cytomegalovirus status from the catalog of TCR beta chain sequences, a statistical classification framework was built. TCRdb obtained this table from immuneACCESS and retained in-frame rearrangements with V and J assigned. These tables miss some clones; where compared with another copy, unresolved V genes account for less than half of the shortfall, and the remainder is unexplained. V, J and clone size derive from that table, while D and trimming were established from the DNA sequence. This sample has 90,000 to 130,000 clones in its table, and approximately 87% of those were observed once. The ten biggest clones cover around 1.4% of the sample.

A note on this clone: The target of this receptor is not known. No base-level quality is on record; no much larger clone is a single base apart.

For this chain, trimming is 2 bases at the V end and 6 bases at the J end, and the number of junction bases without a gene match is 4. Per the germline V gene (reference sequence), GTSNPN is the CDR1 and SVGIG is the CDR2. The cysteine opens and the phenylalanine closes a CDR3 of 13 amino acids. The sequence is cut down to CDR3 DNA, 39 bases in frame from base 1. The sequence links TRBV30 to TRBJ1-2; TRBD1 fits 9 bases in the junction. The TCR comes from a woman younger than 45 in good health and CMV-seropositive. Sample: PBMCs. For the CDR3, the sequence is CAWSPRTGDGYTF. The DNA sequence is as follows: TGTGCCTGGAGTCCCAGGACAGGGGATGGCTACACCTTC.